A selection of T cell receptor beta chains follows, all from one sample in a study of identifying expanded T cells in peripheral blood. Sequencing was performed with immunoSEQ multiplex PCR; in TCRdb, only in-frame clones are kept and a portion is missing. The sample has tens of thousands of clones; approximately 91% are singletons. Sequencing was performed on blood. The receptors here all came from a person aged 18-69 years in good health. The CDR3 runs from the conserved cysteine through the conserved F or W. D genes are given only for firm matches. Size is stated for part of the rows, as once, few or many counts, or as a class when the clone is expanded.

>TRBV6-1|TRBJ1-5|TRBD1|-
CASSGQGVNQPQHF
TGTGCCAGCAGTGGACAGGGGGTAAATCAGCCCCAGCATTTT
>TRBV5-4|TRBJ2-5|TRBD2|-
CASSFPSGGSETQYF
TGTGCCAGCAGCTTCCCTAGCGGGGGCTCGGAGACCCAGTACTTC
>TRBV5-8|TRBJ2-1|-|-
CASSQQVYTGSYNEQFF
TGCGCCAGCAGCCAACAGGTCTACACCGGCTCCTACAATGAGCAGTTCTTC
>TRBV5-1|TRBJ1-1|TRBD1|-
CASSLGLDRGTEAFF
TGCGCCAGCAGCTTGGGCCTAGACAGGGGCACTGAAGCTTTCTTT
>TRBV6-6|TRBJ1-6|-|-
CASSYGGSGNSPLHF
TGTGCCAGCAGTTATGGGGGGTCCGGGAATTCACCCCTCCACTTT
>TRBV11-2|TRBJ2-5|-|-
CASTSQSMTGGTQYF
TGTGCCAGCACCTCCCAGAGCATGACAGGAGGGACCCAGTACTTC
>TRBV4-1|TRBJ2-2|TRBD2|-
CASSHLIAGVRTGELFF
TGCGCCAGCAGCCATCTCATAGCGGGAGTAAGAACCGGGGAGCTGTTTTTT
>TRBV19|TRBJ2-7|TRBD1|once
CASSMVRGPYEQYF
TGTGCCAGTAGTATGGTGAGGGGGCCCTACGAGCAGTACTTC
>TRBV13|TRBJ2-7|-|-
CASSLRGPLGTEQYF
TGTGCCAGCAGCTTAAGGGGCCCCCTTGGAACCGAGCAGTACTTC
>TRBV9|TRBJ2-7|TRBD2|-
CASSVASGTYEQYF
TGTGCCAGCAGCGTGGCTAGCGGAACCTACGAGCAGTACTTC
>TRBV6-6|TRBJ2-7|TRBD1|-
CASSYSTGGFYEQYF
TGTGCCAGCAGTTACTCGACAGGGGGGTTCTACGAGCAGTACTTC
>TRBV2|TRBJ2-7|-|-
CASSEGWLGRQYEQYF
TGTGCCAGCAGTGAAGGTTGGCTGGGAAGACAGTACGAGCAGTACTTC
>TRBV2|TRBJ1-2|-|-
CASSGGLRGYTF
TGTGCCAGCAGTGGGGGGCTCCGTGGCTACACCTTC
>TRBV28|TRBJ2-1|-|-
CASGTRDEQFF
TGTGCCAGCGGAACGAGGGATGAGCAGTTCTTC
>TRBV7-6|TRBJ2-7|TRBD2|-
CASSLVPSGSYEQYF
TGTGCCAGCAGCTTAGTACCCAGCGGGAGTTACGAGCAGTACTTC
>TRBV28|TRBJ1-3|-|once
CASSSGRSGNTIYF
TGTGCCAGCAGTTCCGGGCGCTCTGGAAACACCATATATTTT
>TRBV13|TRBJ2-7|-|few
CASSFRQRGEQYF
TGTGCCAGCAGCTTCCGACAGCGTGGAGAGCAGTACTTC
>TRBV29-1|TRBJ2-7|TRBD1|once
CSVVLTGGTRDEQYF
TGCAGCGTGGTGTTAACAGGGGGCACTCGGGACGAGCAGTACTTC
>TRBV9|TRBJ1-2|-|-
CASSADRNYGYTF
TGTGCCAGCAGCGCGGACAGAAACTATGGCTACACCTTC
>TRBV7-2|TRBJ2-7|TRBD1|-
CASSPTPPKSGTGRYEQYF
TGTGCCAGCAGCCCCACCCCCCCCAAATCCGGGACAGGGCGCTACGAGCAGTACTTC
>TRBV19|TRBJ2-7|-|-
CASSIGGGGVYEQYF
TGTGCCAGTAGTATAGGAGGAGGCGGGGTTTACGAGCAGTACTTC
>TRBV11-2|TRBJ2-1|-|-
CASSLKGTNEQFF
TGTGCCAGCAGCTTAAAGGGTACGAATGAGCAGTTCTTC
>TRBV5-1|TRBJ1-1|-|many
CASSPTTGNTEAFF
TGCGCCAGCAGCCCCACAACAGGGAACACTGAAGCTTTCTTT
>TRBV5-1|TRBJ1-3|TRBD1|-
CASSRGQGAAGNTIYF
TGCGCCAGCAGCCGGGGACAGGGGGCGGCTGGAAACACCATATATTTT
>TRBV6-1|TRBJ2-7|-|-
CASSEDGRNYEQYF
TGTGCCAGCAGTGAAGATGGGAGGAACTACGAGCAGTACTTC
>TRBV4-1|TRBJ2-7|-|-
CASSQNKDYEQYF
TGCGCCAGCAGCCAAAACAAGGACTACGAGCAGTACTTC
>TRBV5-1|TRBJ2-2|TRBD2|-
CASSIGTSGRNTGELFF
TGCGCCAGCAGCATAGGGACTAGCGGGCGGAACACCGGGGAGCTGTTTTTT
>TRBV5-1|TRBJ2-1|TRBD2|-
CASSYLADADNEQFF
TGCGCCAGCAGCTATCTAGCGGACGCGGACAATGAGCAGTTCTTC
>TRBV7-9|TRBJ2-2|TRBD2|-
CASRLSGKSGELFF
TGTGCCAGCAGGTTGAGCGGGAAGTCCGGGGAGCTGTTTTTT
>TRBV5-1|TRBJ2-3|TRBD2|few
CASIESSGSTDTQYF
TGCGCCAGCATTGAGTCTAGCGGGAGCACAGATACGCAGTATTTT
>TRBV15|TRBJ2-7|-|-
CATSRDKQVPYEQYF
TGTGCCACCAGCAGAGATAAACAGGTTCCCTACGAGCAGTACTTC
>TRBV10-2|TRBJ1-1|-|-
CASSARVDTEAFF
TGCGCCAGCAGTGCGAGGGTGGACACTGAAGCTTTCTTT
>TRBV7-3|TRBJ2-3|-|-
CASSPAPGTLSTQYF
TGTGCCAGCAGCCCCGCCCCCGGGACCTTAAGTACGCAGTATTTT
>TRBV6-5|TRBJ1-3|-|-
CASSLRRGTGNTIYF
TGTGCCAGCAGCTTGCGTCGGGGAACTGGAAACACCATATATTTT
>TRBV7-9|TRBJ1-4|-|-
CASSSRYLGRSTNEKLFF
TGTGCCAGCAGCTCCCGATACCTCGGACGGTCAACTAATGAAAAACTGTTTTTT
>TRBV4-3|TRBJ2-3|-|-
CASSQDGYGAGTDTQYF
TGCGCCAGCAGCCAAGATGGGTATGGAGCGGGCACAGATACGCAGTATTTT
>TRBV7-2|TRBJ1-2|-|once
CASRFREQGNGYTF
TGTGCCAGCAGATTTAGGGAACAGGGAAATGGCTACACCTTC
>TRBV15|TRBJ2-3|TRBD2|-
CATSKWELAEPSTDTQYF
TGTGCCACCAGCAAATGGGAACTAGCGGAGCCCAGCACAGATACGCAGTATTTT
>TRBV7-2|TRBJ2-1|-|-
CASSLEWDGEQFF
TGTGCCAGCAGCTTAGAGTGGGACGGAGAGCAGTTCTTC
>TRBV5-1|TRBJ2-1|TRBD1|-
CASSLEGTGGNEQFF
TGCGCCAGCAGCTTGGAAGGGACAGGGGGCAATGAGCAGTTCTTC
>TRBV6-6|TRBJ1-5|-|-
CASSYSQGTSNQPQHF
TGTGCCAGCAGTTACTCCCAGGGAACTAGCAATCAGCCCCAGCATTTT
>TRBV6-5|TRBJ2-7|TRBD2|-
CATEGPSGVLEQYF
TGTGCCACCGAGGGCCCTAGCGGGGTCCTCGAGCAGTACTTC
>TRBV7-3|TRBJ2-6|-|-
CASSPDTYQTSGANVLTF
TGTGCCAGCAGCCCGGACACGTACCAAACCTCTGGGGCCAACGTCCTGACTTTC
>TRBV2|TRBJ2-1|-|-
CASDGGPYNEQFF
TGTGCCAGCGATGGGGGGCCCTACAATGAGCAGTTCTTC
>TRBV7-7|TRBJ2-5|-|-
CASSLDRRKEETQYF
TGTGCTAGCAGCTTAGACCGAAGGAAGGAAGAGACCCAGTACTTC
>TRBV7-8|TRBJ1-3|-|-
CASSHRGAGNTIYF
TGTGCCAGCAGCCATAGGGGAGCCGGAAACACCATATATTTT